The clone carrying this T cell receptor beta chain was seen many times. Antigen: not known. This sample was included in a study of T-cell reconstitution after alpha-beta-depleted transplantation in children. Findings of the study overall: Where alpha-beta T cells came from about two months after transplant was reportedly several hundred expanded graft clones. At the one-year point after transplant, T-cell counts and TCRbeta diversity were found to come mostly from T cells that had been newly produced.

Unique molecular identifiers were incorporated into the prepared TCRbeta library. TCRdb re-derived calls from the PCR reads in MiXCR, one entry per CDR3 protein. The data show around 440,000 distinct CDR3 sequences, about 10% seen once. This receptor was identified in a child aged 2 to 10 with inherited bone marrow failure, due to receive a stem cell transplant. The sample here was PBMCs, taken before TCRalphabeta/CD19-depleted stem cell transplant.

As DNA, the CDR3 is TGTGCCAGCAGTTTATTGGATATCAGGTCCTACGAGCAGTACTTC. This codes for CASSLLDIRSYEQYF. The chain carries TRBV28 and TRBJ2-7; no firm D call. The CDR3 spans 15 residues. Germline CDR1 reads MDHEN; CDR2 reads SYDVKM. The V and J ends lost 1 base and 1 base respectively, with 11 bases between them. The variable domain in full, completed from reference TRBV28 and TRBJ2-7, reads DVKVTQSSRYLVKRTGEKVFLECVQDMDHENMFWYRQDPGLGLRLIYFSYDVKMKEKGDIPEGYSVSREKKERFSLILESASTNQTSMYLCASSLLDIRSYEQYFGPGTRLTVT.